This TCR beta chain came from a study of response to subunit inactivated influenza vaccine. This clonotype has a count of ten or more. TCRdb independently ran MiXCR on the RT-PCR reads; one entry per CDR3 protein. This sample has more than 550,000 distinct CDR3 sequences, with about 11% found just once. The sample was also reused in another study, on T cells expressing NK-cell markers. That work adds: With UMIs, 5'RACE template switching was used to make TCR beta cDNA.

This specimen consisted of PBMCs from blood, obtained on the day of vaccination. The receptor was isolated from a middle-aged man who received an inactivated influenza vaccine.

CDR3 bases: TGTGCCAGCAGTTTAGCCCCGAGTAGCGGGAGTGCAGATACGCAGTATTTT. Protein: CASSLAPSSGSADTQYF. This rearrangement joins TRBV12-3 or TRBV12-4 to TRBJ2-3; 9 bases map to TRBD2. The CDR3 is made up of 17 amino acids. The V segment lost 0 bases and the J segment 4 bases; nucleotides outside the gene matches: 8.